The 31 T cell receptor beta chains presented below share a single source sample, sequenced in a study of blood T cell repertoires in COVID-19. The repertoire was sequenced with immunoSEQ multiplex PCR; TCRdb's copy has only in-frame clones and lacks some. Altogether 50,000 to 85,000 clones are present, around 90% being singletons, with the ten largest covering 7.3%. Sequencing was carried out using peripheral blood. The receptors were sampled from a human donor in a cohort sampled during active COVID-19.

The V gene is TRBV6-6, the J gene TRBJ2-7, with D perhaps matching TRBD1 (6 bases). V was shortened by 11 bases and J by 7 bases, with 9 bases between the two germline ends. The CDR3 spans 9 residues. Germline loops: CDR1 MNHNY, CDR2 SVGAGI (reference sequence). CDR3 in amino acids: CAPRGEQYF. The CDR3 coding sequence is TGTGCCCCCAGGGGAGAGCAGTACTTC.

The chain combines TRBV19 with TRBJ2-2, with TRBD1 as a possible D gene (6 bases). The V gene's germline CDR1 is LNHDA and CDR2 SQIVND (reference sequence). Trimming removed 5 bases from V and 2 bases from J, with 9 bases in between. The CDR3 covers 14 residues. The CDR3 spells CASSSGHNTGELFF. The CDR3 DNA reads TGTGCCAGTAGTTCGGGACATAACACCGGGGAGCTGTTTTTT.

The genes are TRBV7-2 and TRBJ2-1, with TRBD1 identical over 9 bases. J was trimmed by 7 bases and V by 5 bases; bases with no gene match: 9. The CDR3 totals 15 residues. Germline CDR1 and CDR2: SGHTA and FQGNSA. The CDR3: CASSLGQGLGNEQFF. Here the CDR3 DNA reads TGTGCCAGCAGCCTCGGACAGGGGCTCGGGAATGAGCAGTTCTTC.

The rearrangement uses TRBV7-3 and TRBJ2-3; the match to TRBD2 covers 13 bases. V shed 5 bases, J shed 6 bases, and the junction held 5 bases outside the gene matches. Germline lookup yields CDR1 SGHTA and CDR2 FQGTGA. The length of the CDR3 is 15 residues. The CDR3 region is CASSATSGGVDTQYF. In DNA, the CDR3 is TGTGCCAGCAGCGCCACTAGCGGGGGGGTGGATACGCAGTATTTT.

The chain joins TRBV30 to TRBJ1-2, with 7 bases aligning to TRBD1. Germline V gives CDR1 GTSNPN, CDR2 SVGIG (reference sequence). The junction had 8 bases not matched to a gene; V was cut back by 0 bases and J by 4 bases. The CDR3 has 15 amino acids. The CDR3 DNA reads as TGTGCCTGGAGTGTACTGATAGGGGGCATCTATGGCTACACCTTC. Translated: CAWSVLIGGIYGYTF.

The V call is TRBV5-1, the J call TRBJ2-2, with a tentative D call TRBD1 (5 bases). CDR1 and CDR2 from the germline V gene are SGHRS and YFSETQ. The V end lost 4 bases, the J end lost 4 bases, and 14 bases lay between the germline ends. The CDR3 totals 15 residues. CDR3 in amino acids: CASSPPQGVTGELFF. The CDR3 region has the DNA TGCGCCAGCAGCCCCCCTCAGGGCGTCACCGGGGAGCTGTTTTTT.

CDR3 residues: CASSSPTSGRDTGELFF. Written as DNA, the CDR3 is TGCGCCAGCAGCTCGCCGACTAGCGGGAGGGATACCGGGGAGCTGTTTTTT. The rearrangement joins TRBV5-1 to TRBJ2-2; 14 positions agree with TRBD2. The CDR3 loop spans 17 amino acids. In germline, CDR1 is SGHRS, CDR2 YFSETQ. The V gene end was trimmed by 3 bases and the J gene end by 5 bases; junction bases not matched to a gene: 6.

The chain recombines TRBV9 with TRBJ2-1; 7 bases line up with TRBD1. J was trimmed by 6 bases and V by 0 bases; bases with no gene match: 6. The CDR3 spans 15 residues. The V gene's germline CDR1 is SGDLS and CDR2 YYNGEE. The DNA of the CDR3 is TGTGCCAGCAGCGTAGAGGGGGACAGCCTCAATGAGCAGTTCTTC. This codes for CASSVEGDSLNEQFF.

This chain joins TRBV6-5 and TRBJ1-1, with 9 bases aligning to TRBD1. J lost 6 bases, V lost 8 bases, and 7 bases had no gene match. Looked up from germline, CDR1 is MNHEY and CDR2 is SVGAGI. CDR3 length: 13 amino acids. DNA of the CDR3: TGTGCCAGCGGAACCCGGGACAGGGCTGAAGCTTTCTTT. As protein: CASGTRDRAEAFF.

The gene calls are TRBV5-8 and TRBJ1-1, with D possibly being TRBD1 (6 bases). V shed 2 bases and J shed 2 bases, with 10 bases lying between them. Germline CDR1 is SGHTS and CDR2 is YDEGEE. The CDR3 sequence is 14 residues long. This CDR3 is CASSFTGKNTEAFF. The CDR3 region has the DNA TGTGCCAGCAGCTTTACAGGGAAAAACACTGAAGCTTTCTTT.

This CDR3 reads CASSLADNEQFF. CDR3 nucleotide sequence: TGTGCCAGCAGCTTAGCAGACAATGAGCAGTTCTTC. This chain connects TRBV13 to TRBJ2-1; D gene unclear. Germline V gene data show CDR1 as PRHDT and CDR2 as FYEKMQ (reference sequence). This CDR3 region has 12 residues. Trimming took 1 base from V and 5 from J, leaving 3 bases between them.

The chain uses TRBV24-1 and TRBJ1-1; D is ambiguous. V dropped 4 bases and J dropped 10 bases, with 12 bases sitting between them. Germline V gene data show CDR1 as KGHDR and CDR2 as SFDVKD. The CDR3 contains 12 residues. The CDR3 sequence: CATSDGVGSAFF. The CDR3 nucleotides read TGTGCCACCAGTGACGGGGTCGGTTCAGCTTTCTTT.

This chain joins TRBV18 and TRBJ1-1, with TRBD1 matching 7 bases. The germline gives CDR1 KGHSH, CDR2 LQKENI. Trimming cost V 7 bases and J 5 bases; bases outside gene matches: 7. There are 13 residues in the CDR3. The CDR3 sequence: CASLLTGSTEAFF. CDR3 bases: TGTGCCAGCTTATTGACAGGGTCTACTGAAGCTTTCTTT. The whole variable domain, remainder taken from reference TRBV18 and TRBJ1-1, is NAGVMQNPRHLVRRRGQEARLRCSPMKGHSHVYWYRQLPEEGLKFMVYLQKENIIDESGMPKERFSAEFPKEGPSILRIQQVVRGDSAAYFCASLLTGSTEAFFGQGTRLTVV.

This chain connects TRBV5-5 to TRBJ2-5; 9 bases align to TRBD1. Per the germline V gene, CDR1 is SGHKS and CDR2 is YYEKEE (reference sequence). J lost 1 base, V lost 0 bases, and 10 bases had no gene match. The CDR3 has 18 amino acids. As DNA, the CDR3 is TGTGCCAGCAGCTTGGCCTCCATGAACAGGGGGCCCCAAGAGACCCAGTACTTC. Protein product: CASSLASMNRGPQETQYF.

The rearrangement links TRBV2 to TRBJ2-2; 12 nucleotides align to TRBD2. Germline-derived CDR1 and CDR2 are SNHLY and FYNNEI. This CDR3 has 16 residues. V lost 5 bases, J lost 2 bases, and 3 bases stayed unmatched. CDR3 amino acids: CASSLAGGANTGELFF. The CDR3 bases are TGTGCCAGCAGTCTAGCGGGGGGGGCAAACACCGGGGAGCTGTTTTTT. The whole variable domain, filled in from reference TRBV2 and TRBJ2-2, reads EPEVTQTPSHQVTQMGQEVILRCVPISNHLYFYWYRQILGQKVEFLVSFYNNEISEKSEIFDDQFSVERPDGSNFTLKIRSTKLEDSAMYFCASSLAGGANTGELFFGEGSRLTVL.

In its sample, this clone was seen once. The V and J genes are TRBV28 and TRBJ2-6; 8 bases are shared with TRBD1. Germline V gene sequence: CDR1 MDHEN, CDR2 SYDVKM. V shed 9 bases, J shed 1 base, and the junction held 8 bases outside the gene matches. The CDR3 has 16 amino acids. CDR3 residues: CASRTGGRSGANVLTF. CDR3 sequence (DNA): TGTGCCAGTAGAACAGGGGGACGGTCTGGGGCCAACGTCCTGACTTTC.

The table lists this clone with a count of one. The CDR3 here is CASSLQGRQMNEKLFF. In DNA, the CDR3 is TGTGCCAGCAGCCTGCAGGGCAGACAGATGAATGAAAAACTGTTTTTT. The J gene is TRBJ1-4, the V gene TRBV14; possibly TRBD1 for D (5 bases). Germline V gene data show CDR1 as SGHDN and CDR2 as FVKESK. The CDR3 covers 16 residues. Trimming took off 4 bases at V and 5 bases at J, with 17 bases between the two ends.

V gene TRBV11-3 combines with J gene TRBJ1-5, with a possible D match to TRBD1 (6 bases). Germline V gene lookup returns CDR1 SGHNT and CDR2 YENEEA. V was clipped by 8 bases and J by 9 bases, with 29 bases between them. CDR3 length equals 17 residues. CDR3 residues: CASAVTGTRLLERPQHF. CDR3 in DNA: TGTGCCAGCGCGGTCACAGGGACCCGACTCCTCGAGCGGCCCCAGCATTTT.

This clone was observed once. The rearrangement joins TRBV27 to TRBJ2-2; TRBD2 might be the D (5 bases). The V and J ends lost 11 bases and 2 bases respectively, with 21 bases between them. This CDR3 contains 16 residues. Germline V gene lookup returns CDR1 MNHEY and CDR2 SMNVEV (reference sequence). CDR3: CASRPPAGENTGELFF. DNA of the CDR3: TGTGCCTCCCGCCCCCCTGCGGGTGAAAACACCGGGGAGCTGTTTTTT.

The rearrangement links TRBV28 to TRBJ1-2; no clear D gene. V shed 6 bases and J shed 3 bases, with 11 bases lying between them. Germline CDR1 and CDR2: MDHEN and SYDVKM. CDR3 length: 13 amino acids. Here the CDR3 reads CASRLGIDYGYTF. In DNA, the CDR3 is TGTGCCAGCAGGCTCGGGATTGACTATGGCTACACCTTC.

J is TRBJ1-1 and V is TRBV2, with D possibly matching TRBD1 (6 bases). This CDR3 spans 11 amino acids. Per germline, CDR1 SNHLY and CDR2 FYNNEI. V lost 1 base, J lost 11 bases, and 8 bases lay in between. The CDR3 region has the DNA TGTGCCAGCAGTGAAGGTGGGGGCGCTTTCTTT. Amino acid sequence: CASSEGGGAFF.

The chain carries TRBV7-2 and TRBJ2-1, with 13 bases that match TRBD2. CDR1 and CDR2 from the germline V gene are SGHTA and FQGNSA. Trimming at V came to 7 bases and at J to 9 bases, leaving 6 bases not matched to a gene. CDR3 length: 14 residues. The CDR3 DNA reads as TGTGCCAGCACCCTCGGACTAGCGGGAGTTGAGCAGTTCTTC. This sequence encodes CASTLGLAGVEQFF.

The gene calls are TRBV9 and TRBJ2-6; 7 bases fit TRBD1. This CDR3 is 17 amino acids long. The ends lost 6 bases at V and 1 base at J; junction bases unmatched: 10. The germline V gene has CDR1 SGDLS and CDR2 YYNGEE. The CDR3 loop is CASTRGQPSSGANVLTF. The DNA for the CDR3 is TGTGCCAGCACCCGGGGACAGCCGTCTTCTGGGGCCAACGTCCTGACTTTC.

This sequence joins TRBV5-1 and TRBJ2-3, with a weak D call TRBD2 (6 bases). The CDR3 is 17 amino acids. Trimming removed 1 base at V and 1 base at J, with 16 bases between. Germline CDR1 and CDR2: SGHRS and YFSETQ. DNA for the CDR3: TGCGCCAGCAGCTTGCTCCCCGGGGGAGCTGGCACAGATACGCAGTATTTT. Residues: CASSLLPGGAGTDTQYF.

The CDR3 here is CASSKPTSSGGLSRPSTDTQYF. The CDR3 DNA sequence: TGTGCCAGCAGCAAACCCACTTCTAGCGGGGGCCTAAGTCGACCTAGCACAGATACGCAGTATTTT. The chain couples TRBV21-1 to TRBJ2-3; the D call in the table, TRBD2, was not verified against the DNA. TRBV21-1 is classified as a pseudogene. The CDR3 is 22 amino acids.

This chain uses TRBV7-2 with TRBJ2-1; D might be TRBD2 (7 bases). The germline gives CDR1 SGHTA, CDR2 FQGNSA. This CDR3 spans 13 amino acids. V gave up 3 bases and J gave up 6 bases, with 9 bases separating them. The chain's CDR3 is CASSLRGGNEQFF. CDR3 coding DNA: TGTGCCAGCAGCTTGAGGGGGGGCAATGAGCAGTTCTTC.

The gene calls are TRBV5-4 and TRBJ1-2, with no clear D. CDR1 is SGHNT, CDR2 YYREEE, per germline (reference sequence). The CDR3 has 13 residues. The V gene lost 5 bases and the J gene lost 0 bases, with 8 bases spanning the gap. The CDR3 loop is CASRHASNYGYTF. The CDR3 coding sequence is TGTGCCAGCAGGCATGCGTCTAACTATGGCTACACCTTC.

V usage is TRBV2 and J usage is TRBJ2-3; maybe TRBD2 (6 bases). Germline CDR1 reads SNHLY; CDR2 reads FYNNEI. V was trimmed by 7 bases and J by 4 bases, leaving 18 bases between them. This CDR3 is built from 15 residues. The CDR3 bases are TGTGCCAGCAAACTACTAGCAGACGGCCCAGATACGCAGTATTTT. Encoded protein: CASKLLADGPDTQYF.

The chain employs TRBV9 and TRBJ2-7; a possible D gene is TRBD2 (5 bases). The CDR3 sequence is 14 residues long. The V end lost 0 bases, the J end lost 2 bases, and 9 bases lay between the germline ends. Germline-derived CDR1 and CDR2 are SGDLS and YYNGEE. The CDR3: CASSVAVAPYEQYF. The CDR3 bases are TGTGCCAGCAGCGTAGCGGTAGCGCCCTACGAGCAGTACTTC.

The V call is TRBV9, the J call TRBJ2-7; tentatively, D is TRBD2 (5 bases). V shed 4 bases and J shed 3 bases, with 17 bases lying between them. The CDR3 extends over 15 amino acids. Germline loops: CDR1 SGDLS, CDR2 YYNGEE. DNA for the CDR3: TGTGCCAGCAGCCTCCATTCCGGGATGAACTACGAGCAGTACTTC. Amino acid sequence: CASSLHSGMNYEQYF.

This sequence joins TRBV7-2 and TRBJ2-1; TRBD2 might be the D (6 bases). The CDR3 consists of 14 residues. Trimming pared 3 bases from V and 5 bases from J, leaving 11 bases between. CDR1 is SGHTA, CDR2 FQGNSA, per germline. CDR3: CASSFDGSNNEQFF. Written as DNA, the CDR3 is TGTGCCAGCAGCTTCGACGGGAGCAACAATGAGCAGTTCTTC.